A selection of T cell receptor beta chains follows, all from one sample in a study of beta chain features in type 1 diabetes. Sequenced by immunoSEQ multiplex PCR; TCRdb stores in-frame clones only, minus some. The repertoire holds roughly 370,000 clones, about 14% seen once, with 0.03% to 0.04% in the top ten. Material for sequencing was naive CD4+ T cells from blood. All receptors derive from a man aged 25-40 years in good health. Both conserved end residues are part of each CDR3. The D gene is left open where the match is weak. The size of a clone is reported for some rows only, either as once, few or many, or as a class for expanded clones.

D gene: NA
J gene: TRBJ2-1
V gene: TRBV18
clone size: NA
CDR3 DNA: TGTGCCAGCTCCCCTACTAGCTCGGGTGAGCAGTTCTTC
CDR3 protein: CASSPTSSGEQFF

D gene: TRBD1
J gene: TRBJ1-1
V gene: TRBV4-3
clone size: NA
CDR3 DNA: TGCGCCAGCAGCCAAAGTGTAGGACAGGCTGAAGCTTTCTTT
CDR3 protein: CASSQSVGQAEAFF

D gene: NA
J gene: TRBJ2-5
V gene: TRBV20-1
clone size: NA
CDR3 DNA: TGCAGTGCTACCCTCTCGGAGTACCAGTACTTC
CDR3 protein: CSATLSEYQYF

D gene: TRBD1
J gene: TRBJ1-2
V gene: TRBV25-1
clone size: NA
CDR3 DNA: TGTGCCAGCAGTGGACAGGGGCAACGAGGCTACACCTTC
CDR3 protein: CASSGQGQRGYTF

D gene: TRBD2
J gene: TRBJ2-5
V gene: TRBV6-5
clone size: NA
CDR3 DNA: TGTGCCAGCAGGACGACTAGCATGGAGACCCAGTACTTC
CDR3 protein: CASRTTSMETQYF

D gene: TRBD2
J gene: TRBJ2-2
V gene: TRBV9
clone size: NA
CDR3 DNA: TGTGCCAGCAGCGCAAACCGGGGACTAGCGTACACCGGGGAGCTGTTTTTT
CDR3 protein: CASSANRGLAYTGELFF

D gene: TRBD2
J gene: TRBJ2-5
V gene: TRBV7-2
clone size: NA
CDR3 DNA: TGTGCCAGCAATATAGCGGGAGGGCCTGGAGAGACCCAGTACTTC
CDR3 protein: CASNIAGGPGETQYF

D gene: TRBD1
J gene: TRBJ2-4
V gene: TRBV19
clone size: few
CDR3 DNA: TGTGCCAGTAGTAGTGGGGACAGAAACATTCAGTACTTC
CDR3 protein: CASSSGDRNIQYF

D gene: NA
J gene: TRBJ1-6
V gene: TRBV4-1
clone size: NA
CDR3 DNA: TGCGCCAGCAGCCAAGAAAGGGGTTTCCATAATTCACCCCTCCACTTT
CDR3 protein: CASSQERGFHNSPLHF

D gene: TRBD1
J gene: TRBJ2-3
V gene: TRBV27
clone size: NA
CDR3 DNA: TGTGCCAGCGGCGGGGACAGGGGCGCAGATACGCAGTATTTT
CDR3 protein: CASGGDRGADTQYF

D gene: NA
J gene: TRBJ2-3
V gene: TRBV12-5
clone size: NA
CDR3 DNA: TGTGCTAGTGGTTTGGTCTCGAGGTTATCTAGCACAGATACGCAGTATTTT
CDR3 protein: CASGLVSRLSSTDTQYF

D gene: NA
J gene: TRBJ2-4
V gene: TRBV30
clone size: NA
CDR3 DNA: TGTGCCGGGTTACTAGCCAAAAACATTCAGTACTTC
CDR3 protein: CAGLLAKNIQYF

D gene: NA
J gene: TRBJ2-4
V gene: TRBV27
clone size: NA
CDR3 DNA: TGTGCCAGCAACCGACAGGGAGGGGGAAACATTCAGTACTTC
CDR3 protein: CASNRQGGGNIQYF

D gene: NA
J gene: TRBJ2-6
V gene: TRBV9
clone size: few
CDR3 DNA: TGTGCCAGCAGCGGCCCTGGCAGGGGGGACTCTGGGGCCAACGTCCTGACTTTC
CDR3 protein: CASSGPGRGDSGANVLTF

D gene: NA
J gene: TRBJ1-1
V gene: TRBV30
clone size: few
CDR3 DNA: TGTGCCTGGAGTGTTCAGATGAACACTGAAGCTTTCTTT
CDR3 protein: CAWSVQMNTEAFF

D gene: TRBD1
J gene: TRBJ2-3
V gene: TRBV15
clone size: NA
CDR3 DNA: TGTGCCACCAGCAGGATGGGGACAGGGATTTCAGATACGCAGTATTTT
CDR3 protein: CATSRMGTGISDTQYF

D gene: NA
J gene: TRBJ2-3
V gene: TRBV19
clone size: few
CDR3 DNA: TGTGCCAGTAGCTCCCAGCTAGTGACAGATACGCAGTATTTT
CDR3 protein: CASSSQLVTDTQYF

D gene: NA
J gene: TRBJ2-7
V gene: TRBV7-8
clone size: few
CDR3 DNA: TGTGCCAGCAGCAAGCTTAGAGGGAGTGAACTCTCCTACGAGCAGTACTTC
CDR3 protein: CASSKLRGSELSYEQYF

D gene: TRBD2
J gene: TRBJ2-3
V gene: TRBV7-3
clone size: few
CDR3 DNA: TGTGCCAGCAGCTTAATAGCGGGAGAGGGTGCAGATACGCAGTATTTT
CDR3 protein: CASSLIAGEGADTQYF

D gene: NA
J gene: TRBJ2-4
V gene: TRBV11-3
clone size: few
CDR3 DNA: TGTGCCAGCAGCTCCTACGACTGGGGCAAAAACATTCAGTACTTC
CDR3 protein: CASSSYDWGKNIQYF

D gene: NA
J gene: TRBJ1-2
V gene: TRBV7-9
clone size: NA
CDR3 DNA: TGTGCCAGCAGCCTCGGACAATCCTACACCTTC
CDR3 protein: CASSLGQSYTF

D gene: TRBD1
J gene: TRBJ2-5
V gene: TRBV7-9
clone size: NA
CDR3 DNA: TGTGCCAGCAGCTCAAGGACAGGGGTAGGGGAGACCCAGTACTTC
CDR3 protein: CASSSRTGVGETQYF

D gene: NA
J gene: TRBJ1-1
V gene: TRBV7-2
clone size: NA
CDR3 DNA: TGTGCCAGCAGCCAACAGGGTGCGATGGAAGCTTTCTTT
CDR3 protein: CASSQQGAMEAFF

D gene: TRBD1
J gene: TRBJ2-5
V gene: TRBV29-1
clone size: NA
CDR3 DNA: TGCAGCGCGGATACAGGGGGGGAGACCCAGTACTTC
CDR3 protein: CSADTGGETQYF

D gene: NA
J gene: TRBJ1-5
V gene: TRBV30
clone size: NA
CDR3 DNA: TGTGCCTGGAAGGGGAAATGGGGCCTCAATAGCAATCAGCCCCAGCATTTT
CDR3 protein: CAWKGKWGLNSNQPQHF

D gene: NA
J gene: TRBJ1-4
V gene: TRBV7-7
clone size: NA
CDR3 DNA: TGTGCCAGCTGGAGGGGTGAAAAACTGTTTTTT
CDR3 protein: CASWRGEKLFF

D gene: NA
J gene: TRBJ2-2
V gene: TRBV4-2
clone size: few
CDR3 DNA: TGTGCCAGCAGCCAAAAAGACAGGAACCCGAACACCGGGGAGCTGTTTTTT
CDR3 protein: CASSQKDRNPNTGELFF

D gene: NA
J gene: TRBJ2-7
V gene: TRBV6-1
clone size: NA
CDR3 DNA: TGTGCCAGCAGTGAAAGGCCTGGGACATATCACTACGAGCAGTACTTC
CDR3 protein: CASSERPGTYHYEQYF

D gene: NA
J gene: TRBJ2-7
V gene: TRBV15
clone size: NA
CDR3 DNA: TGTGCCACCAGGCGTATCGCAGGCTCCTACGAGCAGTACTTC
CDR3 protein: CATRRIAGSYEQYF

D gene: NA
J gene: TRBJ2-1
V gene: TRBV15
clone size: NA
CDR3 DNA: TGTGCCACCAGCAGAGATCCTAACAATGAGCAGTTCTTC
CDR3 protein: CATSRDPNNEQFF

D gene: NA
J gene: TRBJ2-5
V gene: TRBV2
clone size: once
CDR3 DNA: TGTGCCAGCAGTGGGGTAGAGACCCAGTACTTC
CDR3 protein: CASSGVETQYF

D gene: TRBD1
J gene: TRBJ1-5
V gene: TRBV30
clone size: few
CDR3 DNA: TGTGCCTGGAGTACCTTCGGGACAGTCAATCAGCCCCAGCATTTT
CDR3 protein: CAWSTFGTVNQPQHF

D gene: TRBD1
J gene: TRBJ1-5
V gene: TRBV30
clone size: NA
CDR3 DNA: TGTGCCTACACGGACAGGGGCGACGTCTGGAATCAGCCCCAGCATTTT
CDR3 protein: CAYTDRGDVWNQPQHF

D gene: NA
J gene: TRBJ2-5
V gene: TRBV10-1
clone size: NA
CDR3 DNA: TGCGCCAGCAGTGAGTCGTCATCCCAAGAGACCCAGTACTTC
CDR3 protein: CASSESSSQETQYF

D gene: NA
J gene: TRBJ1-1
V gene: TRBV7-9
clone size: NA
CDR3 DNA: TGTGCCAGCAGCCGTAAGGGGTTGAACACTGAAGCTTTCTTT
CDR3 protein: CASSRKGLNTEAFF

D gene: TRBD1
J gene: TRBJ1-1
V gene: TRBV30
clone size: NA
CDR3 DNA: TGTGCCTGGAGGCAGGGGGCGCGGACTGAAGCTTTCTTT
CDR3 protein: CAWRQGARTEAFF

D gene: NA
J gene: TRBJ2-7
V gene: TRBV4-3
clone size: NA
CDR3 DNA: TGCGCCAGCAGCCAGGGCCTGGGCGGCTACTACGAGCAGTACTTC
CDR3 protein: CASSQGLGGYYEQYF

D gene: NA
J gene: TRBJ2-7
V gene: TRBV1
clone size: NA
CDR3 DNA: TGCACCAGCAGCCAGGATTCGACTACCTTCAGCTCCTACGAGCAGTACTTC
CDR3 protein: CTSSQDSTTFSSYEQYF

D gene: NA
J gene: TRBJ2-7
V gene: TRBV10-3
clone size: NA
CDR3 DNA: TGTGCCATCAGTGACCGGGCCCGAGATTCCTACGAGCAGTACTTC
CDR3 protein: CAISDRARDSYEQYF

D gene: NA
J gene: TRBJ2-1
V gene: TRBV18
clone size: NA
CDR3 DNA: TGTGCCAGCTCACCACTAGCAGTGAACGGAGAGCAGTTCTTC
CDR3 protein: CASSPLAVNGEQFF

D gene: TRBD1
J gene: TRBJ2-7
V gene: TRBV4-1
clone size: NA
CDR3 DNA: TGCGCCAGCAGCCACGGCCGGGACAGGCATTCCGAGCAGTACTTC
CDR3 protein: CASSHGRDRHSEQYF

D gene: NA
J gene: TRBJ1-2
V gene: TRBV5-6
clone size: NA
CDR3 DNA: TGTGCCAGCAGCGAGGGACTTATCAGGAACTATGGCTACACCTTC
CDR3 protein: CASSEGLIRNYGYTF